Sequencing of this TCR beta chain was carried out in a study of cytomegalovirus exposure and HLA in healthy donors (dated by TCRdb to 2016 to 2017). About the investigation overall: An earlier analysis of several hundred of the donors reported roughly 300 Gb of sequence data and some 100 million unique TCR beta sequences from about 200 million T cells. An early release covering about 600 HLA-typed donors comprised about 320 gigabases of sequencing data and about 90 million unique TCR sequences. Of the roughly 410 genotyped donors, 70% to 90% were placed in the genetic ancestry cluster associated with self-reported Caucasian donors. The study aimed to test whether signatures of past pathogen exposure could be identified by cataloging public T cell receptors. The T cell repertoires of under 700 subjects were profiled by immunosequencing and related to cytomegalovirus serostatus. Along with the approximately 670-subject first cohort, a separate validation cohort of more than 90 different subjects was used. High-throughput TCR immunosequencing, statistical association of individual TCRs with disease status, and machine learning were combined to predict cytomegalovirus infection status. In a later analysis, previously published TCR beta repertoires from about 640 donors were re-analyzed and high-resolution HLA genotyping was added so that TCR occurrence patterns could be studied. Rather than drawing on any new phenotypic data, the later analysis identified candidate immune exposures from TCR beta sequences and the way those sequences occurred across donors. In an earlier analysis of 587 of the donors, high-throughput TCR beta sequencing was used to judge whether each TCR beta V gene segment behaved as functional or pseudogenic. Donor age, sex, ethnicity and CMV serostatus were compiled alongside the repertoire data. A later genetic analysis used genome-wide SNP genotypes for about 65% of the roughly 700 donors, treating that subset as a discovery cohort. Every repertoire in the discovery cohort had been generated on one and the same sequencing platform. Class I and class II HLA loci were covered by the typing at four-digit resolution. Typing coverage varied by locus: roughly 629-630 donors for A, B, C, DRB1 and DQB1; more than 500 for DQA1; approximately 610 for DPA1; approximately 450 for DPB1. Several DR-DQ haplotypes were treated as single units for association and clustering because of strong linkage in the cohort. Across some 400 genotyped donors of the cohort, an average of approximately 240,000 unique TCR beta nucleotide sequences per donor were sequenced, and roughly 17% of those sequences were non-productive.

Worth noting for this clone: What antigen it recognizes has not been identified. One base away there is no much larger clone; base qualities are not given.

The cohort was made up of 666 healthy bone marrow donors. All cohort members were sampled while nominally healthy, although unrecorded immune exposures were likely present. The donor tested CMV seropositive, placing the donor among the 289 seropositive members of the cohort. Every donor gave a peripheral blood sample, and the peripheral blood mononuclear cells from that sample were used for TCR beta sequencing. Genomic DNA extraction from the blood cell samples was performed with the Qiagen DNeasy Blood Extraction Kit. Overall results and qualifications from the work: CMV serostatus was the only immune exposure information available for the cohort. According to a later genetic analysis, donors in an Asian-associated ancestry cluster had fewer N-insertions in productive TCRs than the roughly 700-donor mean. A later analysis found that most CMV-associated TCR beta chains appeared HLA-restricted, with HLA associations seemingly driven largely by CMV exposure. A further reported finding was that TCR beta sequences accurately predicted the HLA-A and HLA-B alleles for most subjects in the first cohort. Three of the identified cytomegalovirus-associated TCR beta chains were confirmed in vitro to be specific for cytomegalovirus antigens. A later analysis found that TCR association rates varied across HLA loci, with DRB1 alleles showing the most associated TCRs and HLA-C alleles the fewest. In a later analysis, HLA-associated TCR beta chains showed more clonal expansion and lower generation probabilities than non-associated chains that were equally common. Because counts were too low, roughly 16 rarely observed V segments, including chromosome 9 orphons, were left out of the earlier analysis of some 600 of the donors. Several of the top co-occurrence clusters appeared to be linked to parvovirus B19, influenza, CMV and Epstein-Barr virus, according to a later analysis. A group of highly shared sequence variants was considered likely to be a technical artifact of the sequencing pipeline. In both the original and validation cohorts, the classifier was reported to diagnose cytomegalovirus status with high specificity and sensitivity. Most TCR sequences were observed very rarely across donors, whereas some public TCRs were present in many individuals. Broadly in line with IMGT annotations, most TCR beta V segments showed up in productive rearrangements about 90% or about 30% of the time in an earlier analysis of approximately 640 of the donors. The authors suggested that the approach could potentially be generalized to other disease states and immunological phenotypes. In the study, approximately 160 TCR beta chains were listed as associated with cytomegalovirus. Because HLA typing was unavailable for some donors at each locus, only the typed subset was used in association tests. Specific HLA alleles were associated with 18,000 or so TCR beta sequences at a false discovery rate of 0.05 in a later analysis. Assigning TCR associations to individual alleles was difficult when HLA alleles, especially DR and DQ, strongly co-occurred. V-gene and J-gene trimming of TCR beta chains was associated with a missense DCLRE1C variant in a later genetic analysis, and the association was replicated in an independent cohort. The cohort was sequenced for TCR beta chains only, and without alpha or paired-chain data the features that could be detected were limited. Sequencing depth was assumed to be roughly uniform across donors in the presence/absence analyses, though that assumption may not hold. Correlated functional status among segregating V segments might reflect linkage disequilibrium, but an unknown experimental factor could not be ruled out. Some IMGT-functional V segments, including TRBV6-2 and TRBV6-3, could not be distinguished by the 87-base-pair reads and were therefore excluded.

Library creation used the immunoSEQ multiplex PCR assay. For the multiplex PCR, a mixture combining 60 forward primers for TCR Vbeta segments and 13 reverse primers for TCR Jbeta segments was used. The CDR3 region of rearranged TCR beta genes was amplified from genomic DNA with a multiplex PCR assay. The amplified TCR beta libraries were sequenced on the Illumina HiSeq System as 87-base-pair reads. The authors' analysis ran thus. A later analysis counted approximately 76 million unique TCR beta chains across the approximately 700 repertoires, and some 11 million of these chains were shared by at least two donors. Raw reads were error-corrected and collapsed into unique sequences by a nearest-neighbor algorithm in which closely related sequences were merged to remove PCR and sequencing errors. Alignment of CDR3 sequences to IMGT reference sequences was used to assign V, D and J gene segments. Each retained sequence needed at least a six-nucleotide match to both a V gene segment and a J gene segment. A rearrangement was called productive if the CDR3 had no stop codons and remained in frame with V and J, and every other rearrangement was called non-productive. CDR3 was defined according to IMGT convention as the region running from the second conserved V-encoded cysteine to the conserved J-encoded phenylalanine. In an earlier analysis of approximately 590 of the donors, sequences lacking an unambiguous match to a single V gene segment were excluded. An earlier analysis of several hundred of the donors called V segments functional above 56.7% productive rearrangements and segregating when the between-donor standard deviation exceeded 5%. A statistical classification framework was built for diagnosing cytomegalovirus status from the catalog of TCR beta chain sequences. In a later analysis, TCR nucleotide sequences were compared against IMGT/GENE-DB human TR gene sequences so that V and J genes could be assigned. The TCRdist pipeline was used in a later analysis to assign CDR3 sequences and most-parsimonious VDJ recombination scenarios. In a later analysis, each TCR beta chain was defined by its CDR3 amino acid sequence together with its V-gene family, and reads without a unique V-gene family were excluded. To address suspected cross-contamination and a sequencing artifact, a later analysis removed approximately 600 highly shared, low-generation-probability nucleotide sequences. A later analysis calculated a clonal expansion index for each public chain from normalized within-repertoire ranks of inferred template counts. In a later analysis, generation probabilities were computed with a VDJ recombination model fitted to out-of-frame rearrangements, and the resulting probabilities were checked against IGoR. A later analysis scored TCR-TCR, TCR-HLA and TCR-CMV co-occurrence with hypergeometric tests, applying a repertoire-size bias correction to TCR pairs. In a later analysis, false discovery rates were estimated by permuting HLA or CMV assignments 20 times. In a later analysis, co-occurring TCRs were grouped with DBSCAN, and TCRdist sequence similarity was added when clustering was performed within HLA-allele-positive subsets. Co-occurrence clustering excluded repertoires with fewer than 30,000 or more than 120,000 public chains, plus five with anomalous nucleotide sharing. TCRdb stores this immuneACCESS table with in-frame sequences only. Part of the clones is absent; in the studies checked, under half of the shortfall reflects unresolved V genes, and no reason is known for the rest. Clone size and V and J calls were adopted from that table, with D and trimming inferred from the DNA. In all, the sample holds some 170,000 clones, and about 79% of those were seen once. Roughly 5.8% of the sample is taken by the ten largest.

V is clipped by 0 bases and J by 2 bases, and the sequence between their germline boundaries is 4 bases long. The CDR3 goes from the cysteine to the phenylalanine over 13 residues. Left in the record is the CDR3 DNA by itself, 39 bases read in frame from the first base. For CDR1 and CDR2, the germline V gene lists SGDLS and YYNGEE. Here the chain combines TRBV9 and TRBJ2-3, with the identity of the D gene unclear. The TCR sequence derives from a middle-aged man in good health and CMV-seropositive. Sequencing was done on a sample of PBMCs. CDR3 reads: CASSVAYTDTQYF. The sequence in DNA is TGTGCCAGCAGCGTAGCCTACACAGATACGCAGTATTTT.